The following is a TCR beta chain sequence with its context. Antigen unknown. It was cDNA, reverse transcribed from extracted RNA, that served as the sequencing template. The table came from immunoSEQ multiplex PCR; TCRdb's copy has only in-frame clones and leaves some out. The sample holds roughly 110,000 clones, around 53% seen once. This sample stems from a study of CD8+ T cells in alopecia areata. About the research overall: Tofacitinib was given for 6 to 18 months, then stopped for 6 months. Findings of the study overall: Scalp and blood samples kept many expanded lesional clones throughout tofacitinib. TCR sharing was clearer in mice than between patients, perhaps partly owing to patient HLA diversity.

Described treatment: oral pan-JAK inhibitor, 5-10 mg twice daily. Sorting separated CD4+ and CD8+ T cells out of PBMCs. Germline lookup yields CDR1 LNHDA and CDR2 SQIVND (reference sequence). The V end was cut by 7 bases, the J end by 1 base, with 8 bases between. This CDR3 is built from 12 residues. This chain connects TRBV19 to TRBJ2-7; D not certain. Here the sequenced sample was CD8+ T cells sorted from blood, taken at week 24, from a patient treated with tofacitinib. The origin of this receptor is a human donor with alopecia areata. The CDR3, as DNA: TGTGCCAGTATGGACGGTTCCTACGAGCAGTACTTC. It codes for CASMDGSYEQYF. The full variable domain, in which reference TRBV19 and TRBJ2-7 provide the parts outside the CDR3, is DGGITQSPKYLFRKEGQNVTLSCEQNLNHDAMYWYRQDPGQGLRLIYYSQIVNDFQKGDIAEGYSVSREKKESFPLTVTSAQKNPTAFYLCASMDGSYEQYFGPGTRLTVT.